Listed below are T cell receptor beta chains from one sample, sequenced in a study of spatial heterogeneity in lung cancer. TCRdb processed the 5' RACE reads anew with MiXCR; each CDR3 protein has one entry. The data contain roughly 70,000 distinct CDR3 sequences, about 8.2% of them singletons. The specimen comprised PBMCs, sampled at follow-up. These receptors all stem from a female donor with early-stage non-small cell lung cancer. Both conserved end residues are part of each CDR3. Fields, in order: V gene, clone size, D gene, J gene, CDR3 protein, CDR3 DNA. D genes are given only for firm matches. Size values are once, few and many counts, or a class for expanded clones, and some rows have none.

TRBV11-3	-	TRBD2	TRBJ2-1	CASSLETTSDEQFF	TGTGCCAGCAGCTTAGAAACGACTAGCGATGAGCAGTTCTTC
TRBV3-1	-	-	TRBJ2-7	CASSMGRSSYEQYF	TGTGCCAGCAGCATGGGGCGCAGTTCCTACGAGCAGTACTTC
TRBV19	many	-	TRBJ1-5	CASSIGQPQHF	TGTGCCAGTAGTATAGGCCAGCCCCAGCATTTT
TRBV6-2/TRBV6-3	many	-	TRBJ1-6	CASSSKNTVYNSPLHF	TGTGCCAGCAGCTCGAAGAATACAGTCTATAATTCACCCCTCCACTTT
TRBV15	many	-	TRBJ2-7	CATSQTGRHEQYF	TGTGCCACCAGCCAGACAGGGAGGCACGAGCAGTACTTC
TRBV3-1	-	TRBD2	TRBJ2-3	CASSQLPMAGEAQYF	TGTGCCAGCAGCCAATTACCTATGGCGGGAGAAGCGCAGTATTTT
TRBV29-1	many	-	TRBJ2-1	CSAQGSRAYNEQFF	TGCAGCGCCCAGGGGTCGCGGGCTTACAATGAGCAGTTCTTC
TRBV20-1	-	-	TRBJ2-2	CSVDGDTGELFF	TGCAGTGTGGACGGGGACACCGGGGAGCTGTTTTTT
TRBV2	many	TRBD2	TRBJ2-5	CAISSGSQETQYF	TGTGCCATCTCTAGCGGGAGTCAAGAGACCCAGTACTTC
TRBV7-4	many	TRBD2	TRBJ2-1	CASSLRAVCGSNEQFF	TGTGCCAGCAGCTTACGTGCAGTGTGCGGGAGCAATGAGCAGTTCTTC
TRBV20-1	few	TRBD1	TRBJ1-6	CSASRTGSSYNSPLHF	TGCAGTGCTAGCCGGACAGGGAGCTCCTATAATTCACCCCTCCACTTT
TRBV12-3/TRBV12-4	many	TRBD1	TRBJ1-1	CASRRGQGYTEAFF	TGTGCCAGCAGGCGTGGACAGGGGTACACTGAAGCTTTCTTT
TRBV18	few	-	TRBJ2-3	CASSPQGPYTDTQYF	TGTGCCAGCTCACCACAAGGTCCGTATACAGATACGCAGTATTTT
TRBV4-1	many	TRBD2	TRBJ2-3	CASSFREGDTDTQYF	TGCGCCAGCAGTTTCAGGGAGGGCGACACAGATACGCAGTATTTT
TRBV30	many	TRBD2	TRBJ2-7	CAWSSTLPEIAGAYEQYF	TGTGCCTGGAGCTCAACTTTACCCGAAATAGCGGGAGCCTACGAGCAGTACTTC
TRBV29-1	many	-	TRBJ2-2	CSVADGNTGELFF	TGCAGCGTTGCCGACGGGAACACCGGGGAGCTGTTTTTT
TRBV6-5	many	-	TRBJ1-5	CASSRTEDQPQHF	TGTGCCAGCAGTAGGACGGAAGATCAGCCCCAGCATTTT
TRBV19	few	TRBD1	TRBJ1-4	CASNDRGRKEKLFF	TGTGCCAGTAATGACAGGGGTAGGAAGGAAAAACTGTTTTTT
TRBV5-1	many	TRBD2	TRBJ2-7	CASSSRPGGGLEQYF	TGCGCCAGCAGCTCTAGACCGGGAGGGGGACTCGAGCAGTACTTC
TRBV20-1	few	-	TRBJ1-1	CSARDSPGTEAFF	TGCAGTGCTAGAGATAGCCCGGGCACTGAAGCTTTCTTT
TRBV5-1	many	TRBD1	TRBJ2-3	CASSWRGQGRADTQYF	TGCGCCAGCAGCTGGCGAGGACAGGGAAGGGCAGATACGCAGTATTTT
TRBV7-8	many	TRBD2	TRBJ2-5	CASSLVWTSGRLGRQETQYF	TGTGCCAGCAGCTTAGTTTGGACTAGCGGGAGATTGGGACGCCAAGAGACCCAGTACTTC
TRBV28	many	TRBD2	TRBJ2-1	CASSSPTSRFNEQFF	TGTGCCAGCAGTTCCCCGACTAGCAGGTTCAATGAGCAGTTCTTC
TRBV10-2	few	-	TRBJ2-1	CASFEPPNEQFF	TGCGCCAGCTTCGAACCCCCGAACGAGCAGTTCTTC
TRBV7-8	many	TRBD1	TRBJ2-7	CASSLRQGRSEEQYF	TGTGCCAGCAGCCTGAGACAGGGACGATCCGAAGAGCAGTACTTC
TRBV4-1	many	-	TRBJ2-1	CASSPTTGRGADEQFF	TGCGCCAGCAGCCCCACCACGGGCAGGGGAGCCGATGAGCAGTTCTTC
TRBV7-6	many	-	TRBJ1-1	CASSFFQHTEAFF	TGTGCCAGCAGCTTTTTCCAGCACACTGAAGCTTTCTTT
TRBV12-3/TRBV12-4	many	-	TRBJ1-5	CASSLGGNFQPQHF	TGTGCCAGCAGCCTGGGGGGGAACTTTCAGCCCCAGCATTTT
TRBV20-1	-	-	TRBJ2-5	CSASPPPGIETQYF	TGCAGTGCTAGCCCTCCCCCGGGAATCGAGACCCAGTACTTC
TRBV7-2	many	-	TRBJ2-7	CASSLEASRDTYEQYF	TGTGCCAGCAGCTTAGAGGCTAGCAGAGATACCTACGAGCAGTACTTC
TRBV11-2	many	-	TRBJ1-5	CASSLGGNRQPQHF	TGTGCCAGCAGCTTAGGAGGGAATCGTCAGCCCCAGCATTTT
TRBV6-5	many	TRBD1	TRBJ2-7	CASSYSRDRPYEQYF	TGTGCCAGCAGTTACAGCCGGGACAGGCCCTACGAGCAGTACTTC
TRBV5-1	many	-	TRBJ2-6	CASSLDSSGANVLTF	TGCGCCAGCAGCTTGGACAGCTCTGGGGCCAACGTCCTGACTTTC
TRBV11-2	many	TRBD2	TRBJ2-1	CASSLPWLSGRSDEQFF	TGTGCCAGCAGCTTACCGTGGCTTAGCGGGAGGTCGGATGAGCAGTTCTTC
TRBV11-2	many	TRBD2	TRBJ2-7	CASTPASGYEQYF	TGTGCCAGCACCCCGGCTAGCGGCTACGAGCAGTACTTC
TRBV12-5	many	TRBD1	TRBJ2-7	CASGRDRGYEQYF	TGTGCTAGTGGACGGGACAGGGGGTACGAGCAGTACTTC
TRBV27	-	-	TRBJ1-6	CASSLYRAPYNSPLHF	TGTGCCAGCAGTTTATACCGGGCTCCCTATAATTCACCCCTCCACTTT
TRBV7-9	many	-	TRBJ2-7	CASSSTGRGRTYEQYF	TGTGCCAGCAGCTCCACCGGACGAGGACGTACCTACGAGCAGTACTTC
TRBV20-1	many	-	TRBJ1-6	CSASGPINSPLHF	TGCAGTGCTAGTGGTCCGATTAATTCACCCCTCCACTTT
TRBV20-1	-	-	TRBJ2-6	CGIGGSGANVLTF	TGCGGGATTGGTGGCTCTGGGGCCAACGTCCTGACTTTC
TRBV29-1	many	-	TRBJ2-5	CSVSPGVGETQYF	TGCAGCGTCTCACCAGGGGTAGGAGAGACCCAGTACTTC
TRBV11-1	many	-	TRBJ2-3	CASSPGADTDTQYF	TGTGCCAGCAGCCCTGGGGCCGACACAGATACGCAGTATTTT
TRBV7-3	many	-	TRBJ2-5	CASSLTSHGETQYF	TGTGCCAGCAGCCTCACGTCTCATGGGGAGACCCAGTACTTC
TRBV4-1	many	TRBD2	TRBJ2-3	CASSQDSKREGLGDTQYF	TGCGCCAGCAGCCAAGATTCCAAGCGGGAGGGGCTAGGGGATACGCAGTATTTT
TRBV20-1	many	TRBD2	TRBJ2-3	CSAHQGLAFGTQYF	TGCAGTGCCCACCAGGGACTAGCATTCGGTACGCAGTATTTT
TRBV30	many	-	TRBJ1-2	CAWAMLGSGYTF	TGTGCCTGGGCGATGTTGGGGAGTGGCTACACCTTC
TRBV2	many	-	TRBJ1-5	CASSEQNAQHF	TGTGCCAGCAGTGAGCAGAATGCCCAGCATTTT
TRBV7-9	-	TRBD1	TRBJ1-1	CASSSSGGELKAFF	TGTGCCAGCAGCTCGTCAGGGGGCGAGCTGAAGGCTTTCTTT
TRBV20-1	-	TRBD1	TRBJ1-2	CSARDSRGSLAGYTF	TGCAGTGCTAGAGATTCCAGGGGGAGTTTGGCTGGCTACACCTTC
TRBV5-1	few	TRBD2	TRBJ2-3	CASSLSGLAGVDTQYF	TGCGCCAGCAGCTTATCGGGACTAGCGGGAGTAGATACGCAGTATTTT
TRBV27	many	-	TRBJ1-1	CASSWGAITTINTEAFF	TGTGCCAGCAGTTGGGGGGCCATTACCACGATTAACACTGAAGCTTTCTTT
TRBV27	many	TRBD1	TRBJ2-2	CASSSLQTGWRTGELFF	TGTGCCAGCAGTTCCCTCCAGACAGGGTGGCGTACCGGGGAGCTGTTTTTT
TRBV6-2/TRBV6-3	few	-	TRBJ2-7	CASSPMTEDYEQYF	TGTGCCAGCAGCCCGATGACAGAAGACTACGAGCAGTACTTC
TRBV9	many	TRBD2	TRBJ2-5	CASSGGLAGEETQYF	TGTGCCAGCAGCGGGGGACTAGCGGGAGAAGAGACCCAGTACTTC
TRBV4-2	-	-	TRBJ2-3	CASSQEYEGTSGTDTQYF	TGTGCCAGCAGCCAAGAATATGAGGGTACCTCGGGCACAGATACGCAGTATTTT
TRBV23-1	-	-	TRBJ1-5	CTSSRQPRVGNQPQHF	TGCACCAGCAGTCGTCAGCCCCGTGTTGGCAATCAGCCCCAGCATTTT
TRBV5-1	-	-	TRBJ2-3	CASREQTSTDTQYF	TGCGCCAGCCGAGAACAGACTAGCACAGATACGCAGTATTTT
TRBV24-1	many	-	TRBJ2-5	CATRPKGQETQYF	TGTGCCACCAGGCCCAAGGGTCAAGAGACCCAGTACTTC